Included here is one TCR beta chain sequence, with context. It has no known antigen specificity. No much larger clone is present one base from it, and per-base qualities are unavailable. This record belongs to a study of control samples from healthy donors and cancer patients (dated by TCRdb to 2018 to 2020). The CDR3 holds 16 amino acids from the cysteine to the phenylalanine. Only the CDR3 DNA stays, 48 bases, in frame from base 1. CDR1 is given as WSHSY and CDR2 as SAAADI, both from the germline V gene. V drops 2 bases and J drops 11 bases, leaving 19 bases in between. The receptor library was made with the immunoSEQ multiplex PCR assay. Entries here come from immuneACCESS through TCRdb and include only in-frame sequences with V and J called. Some clones fail to appear in such tables; in the studies checked, an unresolved V gene covers under half of the shortfall, and the cause of the remainder is unknown. Here the sample has about 98,000 clones; 75% to 85% occur a single time. About 10% of the sample lies in the top ten.

The chain is encoded by TRBV10-2 joined to TRBJ1-6; the D gene is perhaps TRBD1, on 5 matching bases. The sample was blood. This receptor was taken from a young woman in good health. The bases are TGCGCCAGCAGTGAGGGGGGTCGGCGGGGTAACGCACCCCTCCACTTT. This translates into CASSEGGRRGNAPLHF.